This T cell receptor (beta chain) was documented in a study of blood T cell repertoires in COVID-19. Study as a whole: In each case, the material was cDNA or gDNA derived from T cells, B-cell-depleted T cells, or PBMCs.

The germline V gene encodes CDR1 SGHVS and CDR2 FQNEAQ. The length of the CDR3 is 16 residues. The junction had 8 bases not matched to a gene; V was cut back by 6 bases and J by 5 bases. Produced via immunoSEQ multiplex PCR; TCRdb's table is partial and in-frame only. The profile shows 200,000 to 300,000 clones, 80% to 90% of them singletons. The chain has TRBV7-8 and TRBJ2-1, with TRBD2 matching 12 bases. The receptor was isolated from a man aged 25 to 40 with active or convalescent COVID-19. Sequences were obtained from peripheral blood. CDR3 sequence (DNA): TGTGCCAGCAGAATAGGACTAGCGGGGAAAAACAATGAGCAGTTCTTC. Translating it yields CASRIGLAGKNNEQFF.